The clone carrying this T cell receptor (beta chain) was observed many times. Germline V lookup: CDR1 DFQATT, CDR2 SNEGSKA (reference sequence). Trimming took 6 bases from V and 10 from J; bases not matched to a gene: 18. The CDR3 has 15 amino acids. The time point: healthy volunteer bleed at 2 weeks. The study extracted total RNA from unfractionated whole blood. These data belong to a study of human T cells and chemical hapten exposure. TCRdb reanalysed the RACE reads using MiXCR and keeps one entry per CDR3 protein. The sample yields 80,000 to 100,000 distinct CDR3 sequences, about 8.6% seen once. Input material: whole blood. The V call is TRBV20-1, the J call TRBJ2-7, with TRBD2 identical over 10 bases. The sequence was obtained from a female donor in good health. Some clones in this sample may be carry-over from other donors' samples. CDR3 bases: TGCAGTGCCCCCCAATCGGGGCTAGCGGGAGCGTCCCAGTACTTC. It is translated as CSAPQSGLAGASQYF.